This T cell receptor beta chain was recovered during a study of blood T cell repertoires in COVID-19. About the research overall: Sites in the United States, Italy and Spain provided acute and convalescent COVID-19 samples. In each case, the material was cDNA or gDNA derived from T cells, B-cell-depleted T cells, or PBMCs.

Per the original methods: Reference gene primer amplification gave estimated nucleated cell counts. Clones were sequenced by immunoSEQ multiplex PCR, and TCRdb holds only the in-frame ones, with some missing. The V and J calls and clone size are taken from that table; D and trimming were inferred from the DNA. The table shows around 130,000 clones, with over 65% occurring only once. This CDR3 has 18 amino acids. V lost 4 bases, J lost 0 bases, and 11 bases stayed unmatched. Germline CDR1 is MNHNS and CDR2 is SASEGT. The source material was peripheral blood. The rearrangement links TRBV6-1 to TRBJ2-1, with 8 bases identical to TRBD1. This TCR was sampled from a woman in her 70s with acute or convalescent COVID-19. CDR3 in amino acids: CASSVGQVLRSSYNEQFF. In DNA, the CDR3 is TGTGCCAGCAGTGTGGGACAGGTCCTCCGAAGCTCCTACAATGAGCAGTTCTTC.